The rows below give T cell receptor beta chains drawn from one sample of a study of chemoradiotherapy in HPV16-positive cancers. Libraries were prepared by immunoSEQ multiplex PCR; TCRdb keeps only in-frame clonotypes and omits some of them. This table has about 14,000 clones, nearly 70% appearing once. Sampling took place from a patient who underwent chemoradiotherapy. The receptors shown here come from a human donor with HPV-associated anogenital cancer. Each CDR3 is given with its conserved first and last residue. The D gene is left open where the match is weak. Expanded clones get a size class; other rows say once, few or many, or leave the size out.

TRBD1 | NA | TRBV2 | CASSEQTGNTIYF
NA | NA | TRBV9 | CASSVDGQLNQPQHF
TRBD1 | medium-sized | TRBV5-6 | CASSLDRGETQYF
NA | NA | TRBV5-4 | CASSGDILNTEAFF
NA | NA | TRBV2 | CASLRGLSTDTQYF
TRBD2 | NA | TRBV11-2 | CASSPLRTSGGSYEQYF
TRBD2 | NA | TRBV7-2 | CASSFGLAETQYF
TRBD2 | NA | TRBV5-1 | CASSLAGGGSYNEQFF
TRBD1 | NA | TRBV10-2 | CASSRGQRMGDTQYF
NA | NA | TRBV18 | CASSPQIKSGTYHEQYF
TRBD2 | NA | TRBV11-3 | CASSLGMGLEAEQFF
TRBD1 | NA | TRBV5-1 | CASSPYTGGHGYTF